These 29 T cell receptor beta chains were sequenced from one sample in a study of a mutant IDH1 vaccine in newly diagnosed glioma. This sample's time point: week 47, end of study. Doses of 300 ug of mutant IDH1 20-mer peptide were given with topical imiquimod. These receptors have no identified antigens. Measured with immunoSEQ multiplex PCR; TCRdb has only the in-frame clones, and not every one. The table records 60,000 to 70,000 clones, under 85% of them present only once. The sample consisted of PBMCs, taken from a glioma patient whose treatment included an IDH1 peptide vaccine. The receptors here all came from a man between 25 and 39 years old with glioma.

This chain links TRBV13 with TRBJ2-7, with D tentatively TRBD2 (5 bases). CDR3 length: 13 amino acids. In germline, CDR1 is PRHDT, CDR2 FYEKMQ (reference sequence). The germline V and J ends were trimmed by 5 bases and 6 bases, with 14 bases remaining between them. The CDR3 sequence is CASSGRFEGEQYF. CDR3 nucleotides: TGTGCCAGCAGCGGCCGGTTCGAGGGCGAGCAGTACTTC.

The chain joins TRBV5-1 to TRBJ2-7; TRBD1 agrees at 10 bases. The CDR3 is 15 residues long. Trimming at V came to 4 bases and at J to 4 bases, leaving 8 bases not matched to a gene. CDR1 is SGHRS and CDR2 is YFSETQ in the germline V gene. CDR3 sequence: CASSPFPGQGYEQYF. CDR3 nucleotide sequence: TGCGCCAGCAGCCCTTTTCCGGGACAGGGGTACGAGCAGTACTTC.

The CDR3 loop reads CARRPEGVHEQFF. As DNA, the CDR3 is TGTGCCAGAAGACCCGAGGGGGTTCATGAGCAGTTCTTC. The chain couples TRBV5-3 to TRBJ2-1, with D possibly being TRBD1 (6 bases). TRBV5-3 has ORF status, its function being uncertain. This CDR3 spans 13 amino acids. Trimming took 5 bases from V and 8 from J, leaving 14 bases between them.

The J gene is TRBJ1-6, the V gene TRBV6-5; D is uncertain. Trimming removed 6 bases from V and 6 bases from J, with 6 bases in between. This CDR3 is 12 amino acids long. Germline V CDR1 and CDR2: MNHEY, SVGAGI. The CDR3 is CASRNPNSPLHF. CDR3 nucleotide sequence: TGTGCCAGCAGGAACCCTAATTCACCCCTCCACTTT.

The chain combines TRBV19 with TRBJ1-2; D possibly corresponds to TRBD1 (6 bases). The CDR3 consists of 14 residues. Germline V gives CDR1 LNHDA, CDR2 SQIVND (reference sequence). Trimming stripped 2 bases from V and 5 bases from J, with 12 bases between. The CDR3 region has the DNA TGTGCCAGTAGTATAATACAGGGAGCTTATGGCTACACCTTC. This encodes CASSIIQGAYGYTF.

CDR3 nucleotides: TGCGCCAGCAGCCAAGCTGCAGGGGTAGGAGGAAACACCATATATTTT. Translated, it gives CASSQAAGVGGNTIYF. The rearrangement links TRBV4-1 to TRBJ1-3; possible D gene TRBD1, 6 bases. V was cut by 1 base and J by 4 bases, with 14 bases left in between. This CDR3 contains 16 residues. Germline V gene lookup returns CDR1 MGHRA and CDR2 YSYEKL.

The gene calls are TRBV5-1 and TRBJ1-2; D possibly corresponds to TRBD1 (5 bases). With 4 bases removed from V and 8 bases from J, the gap between germline ends came to 15 bases. CDR1 and CDR2 (germline): SGHRS, YFSETQ. CDR3 size: 13 residues. This CDR3 is CASSALAREGYTF. CDR3 DNA: TGCGCCAGCAGCGCGCTAGCCAGGGAGGGCTACACCTTC.

The CDR3 here is CASSLGQVSSIYNSPLHF. For the CDR3, the DNA is TGCGCCAGCAGCTTGGGACAGGTGAGCTCCATCTATAATTCACCCCTCCACTTT. The chain has TRBV5-1 and TRBJ1-6; possibly TRBD1 for D (6 bases). CDR1 and CDR2 from the germline V gene are SGHRS and YFSETQ. The CDR3 is 18 amino acids. The V and J ends lost 0 bases and 3 bases respectively, with 16 bases between them.

In this sample, this clone turned up once. The rearrangement joins TRBV15 to TRBJ2-7; possible D gene TRBD2, 5 bases. The V end was cut by 0 bases, the J end by 6 bases, with 12 bases between. The CDR3 has 14 amino acids. Per the germline V gene, CDR1 is LNHNV and CDR2 is YYDKDF (reference sequence). CDR3 in amino acids: CATSRERGSTEQYF. DNA for the CDR3: TGTGCCACCAGCAGAGAAAGAGGGAGTACCGAGCAGTACTTC.

This clone was counted between two and nine times. The genes are TRBV7-2 and TRBJ2-2, with D perhaps matching TRBD2 (6 bases). The germline V gene encodes CDR1 SGHTA and CDR2 FQGNSA. Trimming left V 5 bases short and J 1 base short, with 14 bases between. CDR3 size: 16 residues. The CDR3 DNA follows: TGTGCCAGCAGCCCGGCGGGGCGGGGGAACACCGGGGAGCTGTTTTTT. This translates into CASSPAGRGNTGELFF.

This CDR3 is CASSQGLVTRNIQYF. The CDR3, as DNA: TGTGCCAGCAGCCAAGGACTTGTTACACGGAACATTCAGTACTTC. The chain carries TRBV14 and TRBJ2-4; D not certain. V gave up 1 base and J gave up 7 bases, with 14 bases separating them. Germline values: CDR1 SGHDN, CDR2 FVKESK. CDR3 length equals 15 residues.

V and J are TRBV5-5 and TRBJ1-5, with 9 bases lining up with TRBD1. The J segment lost 7 bases and the V segment lost 2 bases, leaving 4 bases of the junction unmatched. CDR1 is SGHKS and CDR2 is YYEKEE in the germline V gene (reference sequence). The CDR3 is 14 residues long. DNA for the CDR3: TGTGCCAGCAGCTTTACAGGGGGCAGCCAGCCCCAGCATTTT. Protein sequence: CASSFTGGSQPQHF.

The chain combines TRBV10-1 with TRBJ2-2, with D possibly being TRBD2 (5 bases). Per germline, CDR1 WNHNN and CDR2 SYGVQD (reference sequence). The CDR3 has 14 residues. Trimming took off 0 bases at V and 6 bases at J, with 8 bases between the two ends. CDR3 DNA: TGCGCCAGCAGTGAGTCAGGGAGTGCCGGGGAGCTGTTTTTT. Translating it yields CASSESGSAGELFF.

The rearrangement links TRBV19 to TRBJ2-2; tentatively, D is TRBD2 (5 bases). From germline, CDR1 is LNHDA and CDR2 SQIVND (reference sequence). The V and J ends lost 4 bases and 4 bases respectively, with 16 bases between them. This CDR3 has 16 residues. The CDR3 spells CASSTITSDATGELFF. For the CDR3, the DNA is TGTGCCAGTAGTACCATCACTAGTGATGCCACCGGGGAGCTGTTTTTT.

The genes are TRBV18 and TRBJ2-7, with 8 bases that match TRBD1. This CDR3 contains 16 residues. V lost 4 bases and J lost 6; bases outside the gene matches: 14. Germline CDR1 is KGHSH and CDR2 is LQKENI. CDR3 sequence (DNA): TGTGCCAGCTCACTCCATATGCAGGGGGCGAGTTCCGAGCAGTACTTC. Translation gives CASSLHMQGASSEQYF.

This clone has only a few counts. This chain connects TRBV5-1 to TRBJ1-2; possibly TRBD1 for D (5 bases). There are 14 residues in the CDR3. Germline V lookup: CDR1 SGHRS, CDR2 YFSETQ. V shed 3 bases and J shed 5 bases, with 14 bases lying between them. The DNA for the CDR3 is TGCGCCAGCAGCTACTGGGACCGCACTTATGGCTACACCTTC. Its protein product is CASSYWDRTYGYTF.

This chain joins TRBV5-1 and TRBJ1-2, with D possibly matching TRBD1 (6 bases). V shed 2 bases and J shed 5 bases, with 13 bases lying between them. The length of the CDR3 is 14 residues. Germline V CDR1 and CDR2: SGHRS, YFSETQ. The CDR3 loop reads CASSFGDTWYGYTF. The CDR3 coding sequence is TGCGCCAGCAGCTTCGGGGACACTTGGTATGGCTACACCTTC.

V usage is TRBV7-9 and J usage is TRBJ1-1; D is unresolved. The CDR3 is made up of 11 amino acids. Germline V gives CDR1 SEHNR, CDR2 FQNEAQ (reference sequence). The V end was cut by 7 bases, the J end by 10 bases, with 13 bases between. The CDR3, as DNA: TGTGCCAGCACCGCGCGGGAAGGAGCTTTCTTT. This gives the protein CASTAREGAFF.

The rearrangement links TRBV7-9 to TRBJ2-1; 7 bases align to TRBD2. CDR1 is SEHNR and CDR2 is FQNEAQ in the germline V gene (reference sequence). V lost 3 bases, J lost 8 bases, and 16 bases stayed unmatched. The CDR3 is made up of 17 amino acids. CDR3 sequence: CASSFPWGGSRGDEQFF. DNA of the CDR3: TGTGCCAGCAGCTTCCCCTGGGGGGGGAGCCGAGGGGATGAGCAGTTCTTC.

The V gene is TRBV18, the J gene TRBJ1-4; D is uncertain. Germline V gene data show CDR1 as KGHSH and CDR2 as LQKENI. This CDR3 has 14 amino acids. Trimming shortened V by 3 bases and J by 3 bases, and 8 bases separated the two germline ends. Here the CDR3 reads CASSPVVANEKLFF. The DNA of the CDR3 is TGTGCCAGCTCACCGGTGGTGGCTAATGAAAAACTGTTTTTT.

V usage is TRBV4-1 and J usage is TRBJ1-6; 7 nucleotides align to TRBD1. Germline assignment: CDR1 MGHRA and CDR2 YSYEKL. Trimming cost V 0 bases and J 7 bases; bases outside gene matches: 6. This CDR3 has 16 amino acids. CDR3 in DNA: TGCGCCAGCAGCCAAGAAGGGACAGCACGCAATTCACCCCTCCACTTT. It codes for CASSQEGTARNSPLHF.

The genes are TRBV5-5 and TRBJ2-7; 12 positions agree with TRBD1. The J segment lost 3 bases and the V segment lost 4 bases, leaving 5 bases of the junction unmatched. Germline V gene lookup returns CDR1 SGHKS and CDR2 YYEKEE (reference sequence). The CDR3 runs 15 residues. CDR3 residues: CASSGRDRGLYEQYF. As DNA, the CDR3 is TGTGCCAGCAGCGGCCGGGACAGGGGGCTCTACGAGCAGTACTTC.

V is TRBV4-2 and J is TRBJ1-3, with D uncertain. CDR3 length equals 17 residues. Germline CDR1 reads LGHNA; CDR2 reads YNFKEQ. Trimming pared 3 bases from V and 4 bases from J, leaving 19 bases between. The CDR3 region is CASSHGPLGNEGNTIYF. In DNA form, the CDR3 reads TGTGCCAGCAGCCATGGGCCATTGGGCAATGAAGGAAACACCATATATTTT.

The chain recombines TRBV30 with TRBJ1-5; D unresolved. V dropped 1 base and J dropped 10 bases, with 11 bases sitting between them. CDR1 GTSNPN and CDR2 SVGIG come from the germline V gene (reference sequence). The CDR3 has 12 amino acids. CDR3 bases: TGTGCCTGGAGTGGTCCACTCGGACCCCAGCATTTT. Translated, it gives CAWSGPLGPQHF.

The CDR3: CASSRDAGVNTGELFF. CDR3 nucleotide sequence: TGTGCCAGCAGCCGGGACGCGGGGGTCAACACCGGGGAGCTGTTTTTT. The rearrangement links TRBV7-2 to TRBJ2-2; TRBD2 agrees at 7 bases. The CDR3 is 16 amino acids. Trimming removed 5 bases from V and 2 bases from J; junction bases left unmatched: 8. Germline V gene data show CDR1 as SGHTA and CDR2 as FQGNSA.

V usage is TRBV7-8 and J usage is TRBJ2-7; TRBD2 might be the D (6 bases). The V and J ends lost 5 bases and 3 bases respectively, with 20 bases between them. Germline assignment: CDR1 SGHVS and CDR2 FQNEAQ. CDR3 size: 16 residues. CDR3 in amino acids: CASSLNRGSGGYEQYF. The CDR3 DNA sequence: TGTGCCAGCAGCCTCAATAGGGGTTCCGGGGGCTACGAGCAGTACTTC.

The chain has TRBV18 and TRBJ2-3; 8 positions match TRBD1. The CDR3 runs to 16 residues. Germline CDR1 and CDR2: KGHSH and LQKENI. J gave up 2 bases and V 0 bases, and 4 bases lay outside the gene matches. CDR3 in DNA: TGTGCCAGCTCACCACCGGACAGGGACTCCACAGATACGCAGTATTTT. Translating gives CASSPPDRDSTDTQYF.

The genes are TRBV2 and TRBJ1-1; D uncertain. The CDR3 loop spans 15 amino acids. Germline assignment: CDR1 SNHLY and CDR2 FYNNEI. The V end lost 5 bases, the J end lost 1 base, and 14 bases lay between the germline ends. As DNA, the CDR3 is TGTGCCAGCAGTAAAAGCGCCGGGCAGAACACTGAAGCTTTCTTT. Protein: CASSKSAGQNTEAFF. Variable domain in full (rest from reference TRBV2 and TRBJ1-1): EPEVTQTPSHQVTQMGQEVILRCVPISNHLYFYWYRQILGQKVEFLVSFYNNEISEKSEIFDDQFSVERPDGSNFTLKIRSTKLEDSAMYFCASSKSAGQNTEAFFGQGTRLTVV.

This chain uses TRBV2 with TRBJ2-2; 8 nucleotides align to TRBD2. The CDR3 length is 14 residues. In germline, CDR1 is SNHLY, CDR2 FYNNEI. The trim removed 6 bases at V and 2 bases at J, leaving 2 bases unmatched. CDR3 protein: CASRAGDNTGELFF. In nucleotides, the CDR3 is TGTGCCAGCAGAGCGGGGGATAACACCGGGGAGCTGTTTTTT.